The next 11 T cell receptor beta chains were all read from a single sample in a study of blood T cell repertoires in COVID-19. Clones were sequenced by immunoSEQ multiplex PCR, and TCRdb holds only the in-frame ones, with some missing. The sample includes 80,000 to 100,000 clones, 90% to 95% seen only once; the top ten take roughly 2%. The sequenced sample was peripheral blood. These receptors all come from a human donor with active COVID-19. The donor label of this sample is uncertain.

This clone was counted a single time. The chain couples TRBV5-4 to TRBJ2-7; 7 nucleotides line up with TRBD1. CDR3 size: 12 residues. In germline, CDR1 is SGHNT, CDR2 YYREEE (reference sequence). Trimming at V came to 4 bases and at J to 5 bases, leaving 3 bases not matched to a gene. CDR3 loop: CASSPGQDEQYF. The CDR3 DNA follows: TGTGCCAGCAGCCCTGGACAGGACGAGCAGTACTTC.

The V gene is TRBV6-6, the J gene TRBJ1-1, with TRBD1 matching over 9 bases. Germline lookup yields CDR1 MNHNY and CDR2 SVGAGI (reference sequence). J gave up 1 base and V 2 bases, and 5 bases lay outside the gene matches. This CDR3 spans 16 amino acids. The CDR3 spells CASSYPQGQGNTEAFF. CDR3 bases: TGTGCCAGCAGTTACCCCCAGGGACAGGGGAACACTGAAGCTTTCTTT.

This sequence joins TRBV3-1 (or the pseudogene TRBV3-2) and TRBJ2-6; 7 bases match TRBD1. The CDR3 has 16 residues. V lost 0 bases and J lost 1; bases outside the gene matches: 0. The V gene's germline CDR1 is LGHDT and CDR2 YNNKEL (reference sequence). The DNA of the CDR3 is TGTGCCAGCAGCCAAGACAGGGGGTCTGGGGCCAACGTCCTGACTTTC. Encoded protein: CASSQDRGSGANVLTF.

The chain links TRBV9 to TRBJ2-5; TRBD2 might be the D (5 bases). CDR1 and CDR2 (germline): SGDLS, YYNGEE. The CDR3 loop spans 14 amino acids. V was clipped by 2 bases and J by 2 bases, with 10 bases between them. CDR3 region: CASSVSGNQETQYF. Written as DNA, the CDR3 is TGTGCCAGCAGCGTGTCCGGGAATCAAGAGACCCAGTACTTC. The full variable domain, in which reference TRBV9 and TRBJ2-5 provide the parts outside the CDR3, is DSGVTQTPKHLITATGQRVTLRCSPRSGDLSVYWYQQSLDQGLQFLIQYYNGEERAKGNILERFSAQQFPDLHSELNLSSLELGDSALYFCASSVSGNQETQYFGPGTRLLVL.

This clone was seen more than once but under ten times. The chain links TRBV7-9 to TRBJ1-6, with a weak D call TRBD1 (6 bases). Germline values: CDR1 SEHNR, CDR2 FQNEAQ (reference sequence). V was shortened by 5 bases and J by 10 bases, with 15 bases between the two germline ends. The CDR3 has 14 residues. Written as DNA, the CDR3 is TGTGCCAGCAGCGACGCCACAGGGTTATCACCCCTCCACTTT. Translating it yields CASSDATGLSPLHF.

Here the CDR3 reads CASRQTSGYTGQYF. The CDR3 DNA sequence: TGTGCCAGCAGGCAGACTAGCGGCTACACCGGGCAGTATTTT. The gene calls are TRBV28 and TRBJ2-3; TRBD2 matches at 9 bases. In germline, CDR1 is MDHEN, CDR2 SYDVKM. V trimming: 6 bases; J trimming: 11 bases; junction bases outside the gene matches: 12. The CDR3 has 14 amino acids.

V is TRBV18 and J is TRBJ1-1; TRBD1 matches 8 bases. The CDR3 totals 15 residues. V shed 1 base, J shed 1 base, and the junction held 2 bases outside the gene matches. Germline V gene lookup returns CDR1 KGHSH and CDR2 LQKENI. CDR3 region: CASSPLGQGNTEAFF. For the CDR3, the DNA is TGTGCCAGCTCACCACTCGGACAGGGGAACACTGAAGCTTTCTTT. The variable domain in full, completed from reference TRBV18 and TRBJ1-1, reads NAGVMQNPRHLVRRRGQEARLRCSPMKGHSHVYWYRQLPEEGLKFMVYLQKENIIDESGMPKERFSAEFPKEGPSILRIQQVVRGDSAAYFCASSPLGQGNTEAFFGQGTRLTVV.

This chain joins TRBV5-1 and TRBJ2-7; 9 bases fit TRBD2. The V segment lost 0 bases and the J segment 6 bases; nucleotides outside the gene matches: 7. Germline V gene lookup returns CDR1 SGHRS and CDR2 YFSETQ. This CDR3 spans 15 amino acids. CDR3 coding DNA: TGCGCCAGCAGCTTGGAGATTAGCGGGGGAGCCGAGCAGTACTTC. This gives the protein CASSLEISGGAEQYF.

The chain recombines TRBV5-1 with TRBJ1-2; 9 bases fit TRBD1. The V segment lost 4 bases and the J segment 4 bases; nucleotides outside the gene matches: 2. Germline V lookup: CDR1 SGHRS, CDR2 YFSETQ. This CDR3 comprises 13 residues. This CDR3 reads CASSQQGAYGYTF. The DNA for the CDR3 is TGCGCCAGCAGCCAACAGGGGGCCTATGGCTACACCTTC. The full variable domain, rest sourced from reference TRBV5-1 and TRBJ1-2, is KAGVTQTPRYLIKTRGQQVTLSCSPISGHRSVSWYQQTPGQGLQFLFEYFSETQRNKGNFPGRFSGRQFSNSRSEMNVSTLELGDSALYLCASSQQGAYGYTFGSGTRLTVV.

This clone was seen once. This sequence joins TRBV27 and TRBJ2-5; 13 nucleotides align to TRBD2. Germline loops: CDR1 MNHEY, CDR2 SMNVEV (reference sequence). V was clipped by 6 bases and J by 1 base; unmatched bases: 5. CDR3 length: 16 residues. For the CDR3, the DNA is TGTGCCAGCAGCTGGGGGACTAGCGGGGTCCAAGAGACCCAGTACTTC. This encodes CASSWGTSGVQETQYF.

The chain combines TRBV5-1 with TRBJ1-4, with a tentative D call TRBD1 (6 bases). The V end lost 0 bases, the J end lost 6 bases, and 15 bases lay between the germline ends. The germline CDR1 and CDR2 sequences are SGHRS and YFSETQ. This CDR3 comprises 16 residues. As DNA, the CDR3 is TGCGCCAGCAGCTTGGTGAGGGGGTACCCCTATGAAAAACTGTTTTTT. It specifies CASSLVRGYPYEKLFF.